This passage covers 27 T cell receptor beta chains from one sample sequenced in a study of cytomegalovirus exposure and HLA in healthy donors. PCR involved 60 Vbeta and 13 Jbeta primers. Clones were read by immunoSEQ multiplex PCR, and TCRdb kept only the in-frame ones, dropping some. The sample has 150,000 to 200,000 clones, about 82% seen once. Sequenced sample: PBMCs. All receptors come from a woman aged 50 to 60 in good health and CMV-seronegative.

The V call is TRBV6-1, the J call TRBJ2-7; no clear D gene. The ends were cut back, 5 bases at V and 2 bases at J, with 16 bases in the middle. This CDR3 spans 15 amino acids. Germline CDR1 reads MNHNS; CDR2 reads SASEGT. DNA of the CDR3: TGTGCCAGCAGTTTTTCGATCTCCGAGACCTACGAGCAGTACTTC. Residues: CASSFSISETYEQYF.

The J gene is TRBJ2-7, the V gene TRBV5-1; D gene ambiguous. The CDR3 is made up of 12 amino acids. Germline V gene sequence: CDR1 SGHRS, CDR2 YFSETQ. V lost 4 bases and J 12 bases, leaving 17 bases between the germline ends. The CDR3 DNA reads as TGCGCCAGCAGCCCCGGAGCCGACGCGCCGTACTTC. It is translated as CASSPGADAPYF. Full variable domain (remainder filled in from reference TRBV5-1 and TRBJ2-7): KAGVTQTPRYLIKTRGQQVTLSCSPISGHRSVSWYQQTPGQGLQFLFEYFSETQRNKGNFPGRFSGRQFSNSRSEMNVSTLELGDSALYLCASSPGADAPYFGPGTRLTVT.

The CDR3 here is CASSLGDRFSIRSYNEQFF. CDR3 coding DNA: TGTGCCAGCAGCCTAGGGGACAGGTTTTCTATTCGCTCCTACAATGAGCAGTTCTTC. This chain connects TRBV28 to TRBJ2-1; 8 nucleotides agree with TRBD1. CDR1 and CDR2 (germline): MDHEN, SYDVKM. This CDR3 has 19 residues. V gave up 6 bases and J gave up 0 bases; unmatched junction bases: 16.

V gene TRBV12-5 combines with J gene TRBJ1-2; maybe TRBD1 (6 bases). Germline loops: CDR1 LGHNT, CDR2 FRNRAP. The germline V and J ends were trimmed by 0 bases and 6 bases, with 17 bases remaining between them. CDR3 size: 16 residues. CDR3 sequence: CASGLVQGTTVDGYTF. The CDR3 DNA reads as TGTGCTAGTGGTTTGGTACAAGGGACAACTGTGGATGGCTACACCTTC.

The rearrangement links TRBV30 to TRBJ1-3; 9 nucleotides agree with TRBD1. V dropped 2 bases and J dropped 0; count of bases not matched to a gene: 8. This CDR3 contains 17 residues. Germline V lookup: CDR1 GTSNPN, CDR2 SVGIG (reference sequence). This chain's CDR3 is CAWSFGTGPFSGNTIYF. CDR3 sequence (DNA): TGTGCCTGGAGTTTCGGGACAGGGCCTTTCTCTGGAAACACCATATATTTT.

This clone has just a few counts. Other DNA sequences of this sample code for an identical CDR3. CDR3 in amino acids: CASSLLAGGPDTQYF. DNA of the CDR3: TGTGCCAGCAGTCTACTAGCGGGAGGCCCAGATACGCAGTATTTT. This chain uses TRBV5-4 with TRBJ2-3; 12 bases are shared with TRBD2. V shed 5 bases, J shed 4 bases, and the junction held 5 bases outside the gene matches. The CDR3 is 15 residues long. Per germline, CDR1 SGHNT and CDR2 YYREEE (reference sequence).

The V and J genes are TRBV19 and TRBJ2-7; D remains unclear. With 3 bases removed from V and 5 bases from J, the gap between germline ends came to 11 bases. Looked up from germline, CDR1 is LNHDA and CDR2 is SQIVND (reference sequence). CDR3 size: 13 residues. CDR3 sequence: CASSMRSADEQYF. CDR3 in DNA: TGTGCCAGTAGTATGAGGTCAGCCGACGAGCAGTACTTC.

The chain has TRBV5-1 and TRBJ1-5; TRBD1 might be the D (5 bases). The V gene's germline CDR1 is SGHRS and CDR2 YFSETQ. V was trimmed by 4 bases and J by 4 bases, leaving 12 bases between them. This CDR3 is 14 amino acids long. The CDR3 protein is CASSRDGGNQPQHF. The CDR3 bases are TGCGCCAGCAGCCGGGACGGAGGGAATCAGCCCCAGCATTTT.

The sample holds a few counts of this clone. The chain combines TRBV6-1 with TRBJ2-7; 10 positions match TRBD1. With V trimmed by 2 bases and J by 0 bases, 7 bases remained unmatched. Germline assignment: CDR1 MNHNS and CDR2 SASEGT. This CDR3 is built from 17 residues. In DNA, the CDR3 is TGTGCCAGCAGTGAAAGGACAGGGGGTTCCCCCTCCTACGAGCAGTACTTC. This gives the protein CASSERTGGSPSYEQYF.

Only a few counts were recorded for this clone. The rearrangement links TRBV30 to TRBJ1-2; D call uncertain. Trimming stripped 3 bases from V and 4 bases from J, with 15 bases between. Germline CDR1 is GTSNPN and CDR2 is SVGIG (reference sequence). The CDR3 is 14 amino acids. The CDR3 sequence is CAWSEYWGGYGYTF. The CDR3 nucleotides are TGTGCCTGGAGCGAGTATTGGGGAGGCTATGGCTACACCTTC. Full variable domain (rest looked up from reference TRBV30 and TRBJ1-2): SQTIHQWPATLVQPVGSPLSLECTVEGTSNPNLYWYRQAAGRGLQLLFYSVGIGQISSEVPQNLSASRPQDRQFILSSKKLLLSDSGFYLCAWSEYWGGYGYTFGSGTRLTVV.

The gene calls are TRBV7-2 and TRBJ2-3, with TRBD2 matching over 7 bases. V dropped 6 bases and J dropped 5; count of bases not matched to a gene: 14. Germline V lookup: CDR1 SGHTA, CDR2 FQGNSA. This CDR3 spans 16 amino acids. CDR3 sequence reads: CASSPTTGGWRDTQYF. The CDR3, as DNA: TGTGCCAGCAGTCCCACTACGGGGGGTTGGAGAGATACGCAGTATTTT.

The chain recombines TRBV11-1 with TRBJ1-2; tentative D call: TRBD1 (5 bases). The CDR3 runs 15 residues. The V and J ends lost 5 bases and 5 bases respectively, with 18 bases between them. Germline assignment: CDR1 SGHAT and CDR2 FQDESV (reference sequence). The CDR3 DNA reads as TGTGCCAGCAGCCCAGACGAAAGACAGTGGTATGGCTACACCTTC. It specifies CASSPDERQWYGYTF.

The CDR3 loop reads CASSVAGQRSNEQFF. The CDR3 nucleotides are TGTGCCAGCAGCGTAGCGGGACAACGGAGCAATGAGCAGTTCTTC. V usage is TRBV25-1 and J usage is TRBJ2-1; 8 nucleotides match TRBD2. Germline loops: CDR1 MGHDK, CDR2 SYGVNS. V lost 6 bases to trimming and J lost 6 bases; unmatched junction nucleotides: 10. This CDR3 region has 15 residues.

This clone was seen more than once but under ten times. This sequence joins TRBV11-1 and TRBJ2-7; the match to TRBD2 covers 12 bases. With 4 bases clipped from V and 3 bases from J, the junction kept 7 bases outside the gene matches. Germline CDR1 SGHAT, CDR2 FQDESV (reference sequence). The CDR3 covers 16 residues. The CDR3 sequence is CASSSSGTSGFYEQYF. The CDR3 DNA reads TGTGCCAGCAGCTCCTCCGGGACTAGCGGGTTCTACGAGCAGTACTTC.

This rearrangement joins TRBV11-1 to TRBJ1-6; D not certain. Trimming cost V 2 bases and J 7 bases, with 9 bases left between them. This CDR3 has 14 amino acids. Per germline, CDR1 SGHAT and CDR2 FQDESV (reference sequence). DNA of the CDR3: TGTGCCAGCAGCTTACCACAGAACAATTCACCCCTCCACTTT. It yields the protein CASSLPQNNSPLHF.

This chain connects TRBV5-6 to TRBJ2-5; 8 positions agree with TRBD1. The CDR3 sequence is 13 residues long. V gave up 4 bases and J gave up 4 bases; unmatched junction bases: 3. Germline lookup yields CDR1 SGHDT and CDR2 YYEEEE. The CDR3 DNA is TGTGCCAGCAGCGGGACAGGAGCAGAGACCCAGTACTTC. Protein: CASSGTGAETQYF.

This sequence joins TRBV5-4 and TRBJ2-7, with D perhaps matching TRBD2 (6 bases). CDR1 and CDR2 from the germline V gene are SGHNT and YYREEE (reference sequence). The CDR3 consists of 14 residues. Trimming left V 2 bases short and J 1 base short, with 10 bases between. The CDR3 protein is CASSFASESYEQYF. The CDR3 nucleotides are TGTGCCAGCAGCTTCGCTAGCGAGTCCTACGAGCAGTACTTC.

V gene TRBV5-6 combines with J gene TRBJ2-3; 10 nucleotides match TRBD2. The CDR3 contains 18 residues. Germline CDR1 SGHDT, CDR2 YYEEEE. J was trimmed by 2 bases and V by 4 bases; bases with no gene match: 13. CDR3 loop: CASSGGRPTSGFTDTQYF. The CDR3 region has the DNA TGTGCCAGCAGCGGGGGGCGGCCGACTAGCGGGTTCACAGATACGCAGTATTTT.

This sequence joins TRBV27 and TRBJ2-3; the match to TRBD2 covers 11 bases. With 4 bases clipped from V and 6 bases from J, the junction kept 12 bases outside the gene matches. Germline V lookup: CDR1 MNHEY, CDR2 SMNVEV (reference sequence). The CDR3 is 17 residues long. The CDR3: CASSSYTSGSAYDTQYF. CDR3 nucleotides: TGTGCCAGCAGTTCCTACACTAGCGGGAGTGCGTACGATACGCAGTATTTT.

The chain uses TRBV28 and TRBJ2-1; 7 bases are shared with TRBD1. Looked up from germline, CDR1 is MDHEN and CDR2 is SYDVKM. The CDR3 consists of 16 residues. Germline trimming cut 6 bases from V and 7 bases from J; bases unmatched to any gene: 15. In DNA, the CDR3 is TGTGCCAGCAGCGCCAGGGGGAGCCCTCCTGGGAATGAGCAGTTCTTC. Protein sequence: CASSARGSPPGNEQFF.

Of note for this clone: Other DNA sequences in the same sample also yield this CDR3. V gene TRBV7-3 combines with J gene TRBJ2-3, with D unclear. Trimming took off 4 bases at V and 2 bases at J, with 4 bases between the two ends. The germline V gene has CDR1 SGHTA and CDR2 FQGTGA. This CDR3 is built from 12 residues. For the CDR3, the DNA is TGTGCCAGCAGCTCGTACACAGATACGCAGTATTTT. This translates into CASSSYTDTQYF.

The CDR3 sequence is CASSSLGHPKTDTGELFF. As DNA, the CDR3 is TGTGCCAGCAGCTCGCTGGGACATCCCAAGACGGACACCGGGGAGCTGTTTTTT. The chain has TRBV11-2 and TRBJ2-2, with D possibly TRBD1 on 6 matching bases. This CDR3 has 18 residues. The V gene's germline CDR1 is SGHAT and CDR2 FQNNGV. V lost 4 bases and J lost 3, with 21 bases in between.

This clone occurred once. The rearrangement joins TRBV5-1 to TRBJ2-6, with a tentative D call TRBD1 (6 bases). The CDR3 spans 17 residues. The germline V gene encodes CDR1 SGHRS and CDR2 YFSETQ. Trimming removed 4 bases at V and 2 bases at J, with 16 bases between. The CDR3 region is CASSRLLQGTGANVLTF. DNA for the CDR3: TGCGCCAGCAGCCGATTGCTGCAGGGGACTGGGGCCAACGTCCTGACTTTC.

The genes are TRBV7-9 and TRBJ1-2; D unclear. Deletions cut 5 bases from V and 6 bases from J, with 19 bases between. CDR3 size: 15 residues. Germline V gives CDR1 SEHNR, CDR2 FQNEAQ (reference sequence). In nucleotides, the CDR3 is TGTGCCAGCAGCCCGCATGCGACAAGTCCCAATGGCTACACCTTC. Translating gives CASSPHATSPNGYTF. The full variable domain, its missing parts supplied by reference TRBV7-9 and TRBJ1-2, is DTGVSQNPRHKITKRGQNVTFRCDPISEHNRLYWYRQTLGQGPEFLTYFQNEAQLEKSRLLSDRFSAERPKGSFSTLEIQRTEQGDSAMYLCASSPHATSPNGYTFGSGTRLTVV.

This chain joins TRBV7-9 and TRBJ2-1; the match to TRBD2 covers 12 bases. This CDR3 region has 14 residues. Germline CDR1 reads SEHNR; CDR2 reads FQNEAQ (reference sequence). The CDR3 here is CSTPRLAGDIEQFF. In DNA form, the CDR3 reads TGTTCCACCCCAAGACTAGCGGGAGATATTGAGCAGTTCTTC. Drawing the rest from reference TRBV7-9 and TRBJ2-1, the complete variable domain is DTGVSQNPRHKITKRGQNVTFRCDPISEHNRLYWYRQTLGQGPEFLTYFQNEAQLEKSRLLSDRFSAERPKGSFSTLEIQRTEQGDSAMYLCSTPRLAGDIEQFFGPGTRLTVL.

The rearrangement joins TRBV7-6 to TRBJ2-5, with TRBD1 identical over 8 bases. Gene TRBJ2-7 matches the end of the DNA better, so the J call may be wrong. This CDR3 has 15 residues. The germline CDR1 and CDR2 sequences are SGHVS and FNYEAQ. The CDR3 loop is CASSFLDRGAYEQYF. The CDR3 DNA follows: TGTGCCAGCAGCTTCCTTGACAGGGGAGCCTACGAGCAGTACTTC.

The chain couples TRBV6-5 to TRBJ1-2; D is possibly TRBD1 (5 bases). V gave up 0 bases and J gave up 7 bases, with 12 bases separating them. This CDR3 contains 14 residues. Germline CDR1 reads MNHEY; CDR2 reads SVGAGI. The CDR3 region is CASSYSRPGGGYTF. In DNA, the CDR3 is TGTGCCAGCAGTTACTCTCGGCCCGGGGGTGGCTACACCTTC.